This T cell receptor (beta chain) was profiled in a study of cytomegalovirus exposure and HLA in healthy donors. Study context: A data release that came early held approximately 92 million unique TCRs from HLA-typed donors.

Turning to this clone: The antigen remains unidentified.

Findings and limits, study-wide: Cytomegalovirus association was listed for 150 or so TCR beta chains.

Vbeta (60) and Jbeta (13) primers were used in the PCR. Per the original data handling: Among the unique TCR beta chains that a later analysis counted, roughly 80 million in all, about 10 million were shared. TCRdb's copy holds only in-frame clones and misses some; the assay was immunoSEQ multiplex PCR. V, J and clone size derive from that table, while D and trimming were established from the DNA sequence. The repertoire holds about 110,000 clones, with more than 60% as singletons. Germline V gene data show CDR1 as MNHEY and CDR2 as SVGAGI. The CDR3 has 13 amino acids. Germline trimming cut 6 bases from V and 6 bases from J; bases unmatched to any gene: 5.

The chain joins TRBV6-5 to TRBJ1-5, with 7 nucleotides matching TRBD1. This TCR derives from a woman aged 45-65 years in good health and CMV-seropositive. The sequenced sample consisted of PBMCs. CDR3 coding DNA: TGTGCCAGCAGATTCGACAGGGCTCAGCCCCAGCATTTT. This sequence encodes CASRFDRAQPQHF.